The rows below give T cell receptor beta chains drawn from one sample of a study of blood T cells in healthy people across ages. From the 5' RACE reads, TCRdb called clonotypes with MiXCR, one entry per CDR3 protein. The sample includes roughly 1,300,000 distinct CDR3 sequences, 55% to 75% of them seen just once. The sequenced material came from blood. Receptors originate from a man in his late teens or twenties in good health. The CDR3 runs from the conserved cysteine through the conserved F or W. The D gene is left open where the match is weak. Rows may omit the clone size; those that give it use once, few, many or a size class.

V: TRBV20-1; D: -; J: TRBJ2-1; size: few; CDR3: CSARGTVQGFVNRNEQFF; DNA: TGCAGTGCTAGAGGAACTGTTCAGGGGTTCGTCAACAGGAATGAGCAGTTCTTC
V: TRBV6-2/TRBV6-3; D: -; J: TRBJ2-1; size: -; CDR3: CASSGLLREQFF; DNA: TGTGCCAGCAGTGGTCTTCTCCGGGAGCAGTTCTTC
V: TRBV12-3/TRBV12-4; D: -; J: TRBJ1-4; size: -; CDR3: CASSPQSRGGEKLFF; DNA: TGTGCCAGCAGTCCCCAGTCCAGGGGCGGGGAAAAACTGTTTTTT
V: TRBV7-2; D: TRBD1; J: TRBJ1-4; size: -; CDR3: CASSLGQGAAGEKLFF; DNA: TGTGCCAGCAGCTTAGGTCAGGGGGCAGCGGGTGAAAAACTGTTTTTT
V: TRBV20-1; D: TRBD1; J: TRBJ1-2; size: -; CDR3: CSASSDRVRGYTF; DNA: TGCAGTGCTAGCTCTGACAGGGTAAGAGGCTACACCTTC
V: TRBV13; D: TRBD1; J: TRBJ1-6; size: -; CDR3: CASSSNTWGTDFYNSPLHF; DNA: TGTGCCAGCAGCTCGAACACTTGGGGGACAGACTTTTATAATTCACCCCTCCACTTT
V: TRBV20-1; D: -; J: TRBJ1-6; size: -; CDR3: CSVSLEFYNSPLHF; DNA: TGCAGTGTTAGCCTGGAGTTCTATAATTCACCCCTCCACTTT
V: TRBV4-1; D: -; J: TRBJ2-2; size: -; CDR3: CASRYPSGPNTGELFF; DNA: TGCGCCAGCAGGTACCCCAGCGGGCCTAACACCGGGGAGCTGTTTTTT
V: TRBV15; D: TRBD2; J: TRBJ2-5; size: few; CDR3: CATSRTITLAGHQETQYF; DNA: TGTGCCACCAGCAGAACGATAACGTTAGCGGGACACCAAGAGACCCAGTACTTC
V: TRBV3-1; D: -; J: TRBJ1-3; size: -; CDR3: CASSQDPPAAGNTIYF; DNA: TGTGCCAGCAGCCAAGACCCCCCCGCGGCTGGAAACACCATATATTTT
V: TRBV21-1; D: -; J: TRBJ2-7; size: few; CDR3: CASSNGTKAYEQYF; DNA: TGTGCCAGCAGCAATGGGACAAAAGCCTACGAGCAGTACTTC
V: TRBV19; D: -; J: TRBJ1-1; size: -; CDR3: CASSPRGSRYTEAFF; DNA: TGTGCCAGTAGTCCGAGAGGCAGTCGGTACACTGAAGCTTTCTTT
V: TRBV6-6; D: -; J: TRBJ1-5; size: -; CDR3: CASTRTGNQPQHF; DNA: TGTGCCAGCACTCGCACCGGCAATCAGCCCCAGCATTTT
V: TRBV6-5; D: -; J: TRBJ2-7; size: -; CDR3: CASSYPGKIYEQYF; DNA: TGTGCCAGCAGTTACCCGGGGAAGATCTACGAGCAGTACTTC
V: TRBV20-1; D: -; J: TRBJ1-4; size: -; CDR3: CSARDSLSPTQKLFF; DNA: TGCAGTGCTAGAGATTCACTTTCGCCCACTCAAAAACTGTTTTTT
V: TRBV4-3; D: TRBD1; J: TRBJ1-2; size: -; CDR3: CASSHANRGGYTF; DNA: TGCGCCAGCAGCCATGCTAACAGGGGCGGCTACACCTTC
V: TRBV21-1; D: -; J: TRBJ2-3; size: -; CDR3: CASSMRGAGTDTQYF; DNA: TGTGCCAGCAGTATGCGGGGGGCTGGCACAGATACGCAGTATTTT
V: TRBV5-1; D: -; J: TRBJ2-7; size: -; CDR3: CASSFSGGTGSYEQYF; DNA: TGCGCCAGCAGCTTCTCTGGGGGGACTGGATCCTACGAGCAGTACTTC
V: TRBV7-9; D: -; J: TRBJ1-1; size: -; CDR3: CASSLETRNTEAFF; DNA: TGTGCCAGCAGCTTAGAGACGAGGAACACTGAAGCTTTCTTT
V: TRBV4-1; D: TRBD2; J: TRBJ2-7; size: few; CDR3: CASSSKLAGYYEQYF; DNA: TGCGCCAGCAGCTCGAAGCTAGCGGGTTACTACGAGCAGTACTTC
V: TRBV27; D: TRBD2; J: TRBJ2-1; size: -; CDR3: CASSRTSGGEQFF; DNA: TGTGCCAGCAGTCGGACTAGCGGGGGGGAGCAGTTCTTC
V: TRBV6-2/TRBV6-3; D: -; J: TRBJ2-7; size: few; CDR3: CASSYGVEQYF; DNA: TGTGCCAGCAGTTACGGGGTCGAGCAGTACTTC
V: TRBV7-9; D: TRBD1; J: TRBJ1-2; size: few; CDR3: CASSLRPTGTGNDYGYTF; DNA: TGTGCCAGCAGCTTAAGGCCAACCGGGACAGGGAACGACTATGGCTACACCTTC